This TCR beta chain derives from a study of beta chain features in type 1 diabetes. Of the isolated RNA, all was reverse transcribed, and so the sequenced material was expressed TCRB transcripts. Using immunoSEQ multiplex PCR, the repertoire was profiled, and TCRdb retains in-frame clones only, with some absent. The repertoire holds about 280,000 clones, with about 15% as singletons. Germline V CDR1 and CDR2: SEHNR, FQNEAQ (reference sequence). Germline trimming cut 5 bases from V and 2 bases from J; bases unmatched to any gene: 5. The CDR3 is made up of 15 amino acids. A few counts support this clone. The antigen is undetermined. Study-wide findings and caveats: Shortening of TCRB CDR3s, moderate but significant, appeared in all four CD4+ subsets of Type 1 diabetes patients. Among patients, naive, central memory and Treg TCRB repertoires appeared more similar than among healthy donors.

Sampling consisted of one heparinised blood draw per donor, averaging about 116 mL. The chain employs TRBV7-9 and TRBJ1-3; 8 nucleotides line up with TRBD1. The TCR originated in a man aged 18 to 29 with type 1 diabetes. Source material: naive CD4+ T cells from blood. The CDR3 bases are TGTGCCAGCAGCCCAGGGGGCTCTCCTGGAAACACCATATATTTT. It codes for CASSPGGSPGNTIYF.